The 23 T cell receptor beta chains reported below all come from one sample, sequenced in a study of blood T cell repertoires in COVID-19 (dated by TCRdb to about 2020). The library was obtained by the immunoSEQ multiplex PCR assay. The immuneACCESS repertoire file appears here via TCRdb, limited to in-frame rearrangements. These files lack a portion of the clones; in checked studies, under half of the deficit traces to unresolved V genes, and the cause of the others is not known. This sample comprises tens of thousands of clones, 78% of them detected only once. The top ten constitute less than 30% of the sample. The sample taken for sequencing was peripheral blood. The receptors were gathered from a human donor in a cohort sampled during active COVID-19.

This clone was seen only a few times. This chain links TRBV7-8 with TRBJ2-5; TRBD2 agrees at 7 bases. Germline values: CDR1 SGHVS, CDR2 FQNEAQ. CDR3 size: 14 residues. The ends lost 6 bases at V and 4 bases at J; junction bases unmatched: 8. The CDR3 DNA reads as TGTGCCAGCAGTTCCATTCGCGGGGGAGAGACCCAGTACTTC. Translated: CASSSIRGGETQYF.

The rearrangement uses TRBV29-1 and TRBJ2-1; 10 bases align to TRBD1. Germline V gene sequence: CDR1 SQVTM, CDR2 ANQGSEA. J lost 15 bases, V lost 0 bases, and 5 bases had no gene match. CDR3 length: 12 residues. DNA for the CDR3: TGCAGCGTTGAAGACCCGGACAGGGGGGGGTTCTTC. Its protein product is CSVEDPDRGGFF.

Written as DNA, the CDR3 is TGTGCCTGGAGGCTACAGGGGTTTGATGGCTACACCTTC. Translated: CAWRLQGFDGYTF. This chain uses TRBV30 with TRBJ1-2; 7 bases align to TRBD1. The CDR3 covers 13 residues. V trimming: 3 bases; J trimming: 6 bases; junction bases outside the gene matches: 7. Germline V gene data show CDR1 as GTSNPN and CDR2 as SVGIG (reference sequence).

The rearrangement links TRBV27 to TRBJ1-2; 11 positions agree with TRBD1. Germline-derived CDR1 and CDR2 are MNHEY and SMNVEV (reference sequence). The CDR3 loop spans 12 amino acids. Unmatched junction bases numbered 5, after V lost 10 bases and J lost 7 bases. The CDR3 bases are TGTGCCACCAGGACAGGGGGCCTTGGCTACACCTTC. Its translation is CATRTGGLGYTF.

The chain has TRBV2 and TRBJ2-5, with 9 nucleotides matching TRBD2. In germline, CDR1 is SNHLY, CDR2 FYNNEI. V shed 7 bases, J shed 1 base, and the junction held 7 bases outside the gene matches. This CDR3 has 15 amino acids. Here the CDR3 DNA reads TGTGCCAGCACGCATGCGGGAGGGGGCCAAGAGACCCAGTACTTC. Translated, it gives CASTHAGGGQETQYF.

The chain is built from TRBV30 and TRBJ1-4; D unresolved. CDR1 is GTSNPN and CDR2 is SVGIG in the germline V gene (reference sequence). This CDR3 region has 13 residues. V lost 3 bases and J 7 bases, leaving 12 bases between the germline ends. In DNA form, the CDR3 reads TGTGCCTGGAGCCCCGGAGCCCCTGAAAAACTGTTTTTT. Translating gives CAWSPGAPEKLFF.

This chain uses TRBV2 with TRBJ1-5; D ambiguous. Germline V CDR1 and CDR2: SNHLY, FYNNEI. Trimming removed 7 bases from V and 6 bases from J, with 19 bases in between. CDR3 length equals 15 residues. In DNA, the CDR3 is TGTGCCAGCACCCCAGGAGGTATTGTAGGTCAGCCCCAGCATTTT. It encodes CASTPGGIVGQPQHF.

This clone was observed once. The chain recombines TRBV6-5 with TRBJ2-1; possible D gene TRBD2, 5 bases. CDR3 size: 13 residues. Trimming shortened V by 6 bases and J by 15 bases, and 21 bases separated the two germline ends. Germline V gene lookup returns CDR1 MNHEY and CDR2 SVGAGI. This chain's CDR3 is CASRASTTGSPFF. In DNA form, the CDR3 reads TGTGCCAGCAGGGCCTCAACGACGGGGAGTCCGTTCTTC.

The chain links TRBV2 to TRBJ1-6; D perhaps matches TRBD1 (5 bases). Per germline, CDR1 SNHLY and CDR2 FYNNEI. Trimming took off 6 bases at V and 10 bases at J, with 16 bases between the two ends. The CDR3 is made up of 14 amino acids. The CDR3 DNA reads TGTGCCAGCAGACCACTGGGGCAAGAATCACCCCTCCACTTT. It codes for CASRPLGQESPLHF.

The V gene is TRBV19, the J gene TRBJ1-6; 8 bases are shared with TRBD1. J gave up 7 bases and V 5 bases, and 13 bases lay outside the gene matches. Germline V gene sequence: CDR1 LNHDA, CDR2 SQIVND (reference sequence). There are 17 residues in the CDR3. In nucleotides, the CDR3 is TGTGCCAGTAGTCCTACAGGGGGGGGCTCGGGCAATTCACCCCTCCACTTT. Its translation is CASSPTGGGSGNSPLHF.

There are a few counts of this clone. This chain connects TRBV30 to TRBJ1-6; 8 bases are a match to TRBD1. The CDR3 runs 14 residues. Germline CDR1 and CDR2: GTSNPN and SVGIG (reference sequence). Trimming cost V 0 bases and J 8 bases; bases outside gene matches: 3. As DNA, the CDR3 is TGTGCCTGGAGTGTCAGGGGGCTGTATTCACCCCTCCACTTT. The encoded protein is CAWSVRGLYSPLHF. The full variable domain, rest sourced from reference TRBV30 and TRBJ1-6, is SQTIHQWPATLVQPVGSPLSLECTVEGTSNPNLYWYRQAAGRGLQLLFYSVGIGQISSEVPQNLSASRPQDRQFILSSKKLLLSDSGFYLCAWSVRGLYSPLHFGNGTRLTVT.

The chain employs TRBV3-1 (or the pseudogene TRBV3-2) and TRBJ2-3; 9 nucleotides align to TRBD2. Germline V gives CDR1 LGHDT, CDR2 YNNKEL (reference sequence). The CDR3 loop spans 18 amino acids. V lost 5 bases, J lost 0 bases, and 12 bases stayed unmatched. The CDR3 region is CASSKLSLAGSSTDTQYF. CDR3 coding DNA: TGTGCCAGCAGCAAGCTATCGCTAGCGGGATCTAGCACAGATACGCAGTATTTT.

This sequence joins TRBV13 and TRBJ1-2; 10 bases are a match to TRBD1. With V trimmed by 1 base and J by 3 bases, 5 bases remained unmatched. The CDR3 covers 16 residues. The germline gives CDR1 PRHDT, CDR2 FYEKMQ (reference sequence). CDR3 sequence reads: CASSLEGDRGHYGYTF. CDR3 bases: TGTGCCAGCAGCTTAGAAGGGGACAGGGGACACTATGGCTACACCTTC.

V is TRBV5-4 and J is TRBJ1-5; a possible D gene is TRBD1 (6 bases). The length of the CDR3 is 14 residues. The V and J ends lost 7 bases and 2 bases respectively, with 13 bases between them. The germline V gene has CDR1 SGHNT and CDR2 YYREEE (reference sequence). In DNA, the CDR3 is TGTGCCAGCTCACTAAAGGGGGGCAATCAGCCCCAGCATTTT. Translation: CASSLKGGNQPQHF.

V usage is TRBV19 and J usage is TRBJ2-5; a possible D gene is TRBD1 (5 bases). This CDR3 has 14 amino acids. CDR1 LNHDA and CDR2 SQIVND come from the germline V gene (reference sequence). Trimming removed 5 bases from V and 9 bases from J, with 19 bases in between. The CDR3 DNA reads as TGTGCCAGTAGTCCCCTCGTTGGGGCCAGGGCCCAGTACTTC. It is translated as CASSPLVGARAQYF.

CDR3 residues: CASSAGQGTSYEQYF. The CDR3 DNA is TGTGCCAGCAGCGCCGGACAGGGAACCTCCTACGAGCAGTACTTC. This chain connects TRBV9 to TRBJ2-7; 8 bases are a match to TRBD1. After removal of 3 bases from V and 0 bases from J, the junction contained 5 bases not matched to a gene. CDR1 and CDR2 from the germline V gene are SGDLS and YYNGEE. The CDR3 spans 15 residues. Looking up the rest from reference TRBV9 and TRBJ2-7 gives the full variable domain: DSGVTQTPKHLITATGQRVTLRCSPRSGDLSVYWYQQSLDQGLQFLIQYYNGEERAKGNILERFSAQQFPDLHSELNLSSLELGDSALYFCASSAGQGTSYEQYFGPGTRLTVT.

The chain has TRBV14 and TRBJ2-5, with D perhaps TRBD1 (5 bases). The germline V gene has CDR1 SGHDN and CDR2 FVKESK. This CDR3 comprises 13 residues. Trimming left V 5 bases short and J 7 bases short, with 14 bases between. CDR3 DNA: TGTGCCAGCAGCGCTACAGGATTGGGGACCCAGTACTTC. It encodes CASSATGLGTQYF.

A few counts support this clone. The chain links TRBV21-1 to TRBJ2-4; the listed D gene, TRBD2, was not tested against the DNA. TRBV21-1 is marked as a pseudogene. The CDR3 has 16 residues. The CDR3 loop is CASSKPSGLAKNIQYF. The CDR3 bases are TGTGCCAGCAGCAAACCAAGCGGCCTAGCCAAAAACATTCAGTACTTC.

The rearrangement uses TRBV10-3 and TRBJ1-5; tentatively, D is TRBD1 (5 bases). Germline values: CDR1 ENHRY, CDR2 SYGVKD. V was trimmed by 4 bases and J by 2 bases, leaving 12 bases between them. There are 15 residues in the CDR3. Here the CDR3 reads CAISGGGGGNQPQHF. In DNA, the CDR3 is TGTGCCATCAGTGGTGGGGGGGGAGGCAATCAGCCCCAGCATTTT.

The V gene is TRBV12-5, the J gene TRBJ1-4, with D perhaps matching TRBD1 (5 bases). Germline CDR1 and CDR2: LGHNT and FRNRAP. CDR3 size: 14 residues. Trimming shortened V by 5 bases and J by 10 bases, and 17 bases separated the two germline ends. CDR3 in DNA: TGTGCTAGTGGTCCCGAAACTGGGAGGGGAAAACTGTTTTTT. It encodes CASGPETGRGKLFF.

The J gene is TRBJ2-3, the V gene TRBV11-3; 7 bases fit TRBD1. Germline CDR1 reads SGHNT; CDR2 reads YENEEA. CDR3 length equals 16 residues. V shed 3 bases, J shed 2 bases, and the junction held 8 bases outside the gene matches. CDR3 region: CASSFEGTDLTDTQYF. The CDR3 DNA is TGTGCCAGCAGCTTTGAAGGGACAGACCTCACAGATACGCAGTATTTT.

This clone was detected only a few times. This rearrangement joins TRBV25-1 to TRBJ2-5, with a possible D match to TRBD2 (6 bases). CDR3 size: 13 residues. Per the germline V gene, CDR1 is MGHDK and CDR2 is SYGVNS. V lost 8 bases to trimming and J lost 5 bases, with 15 bases between them. The CDR3 is CASLGGVGETQYF. In DNA, the CDR3 is TGTGCCAGCCTGGGCGGGGTTGGTGAGACCCAGTACTTC.

In its sample, this clone was seen once. The chain links TRBV3-1 (or the pseudogene TRBV3-2) to TRBJ2-3; D gene uncertain. V was clipped by 5 bases and J by 1 base, with 13 bases between them. Germline CDR1 LGHDT, CDR2 YNNKEL (reference sequence). The CDR3 contains 15 residues. The CDR3 loop reads CASSSSYGGTDTQYF. The CDR3 DNA is TGTGCCAGCAGCTCATCTTACGGAGGCACAGATACGCAGTATTTT.